The subject of this entry is one TCR beta chain. Its antigen is unidentified. These data originate in a study of T cell repertoires in cytomegalovirus infection. Overall study: Newly reported HLA-C-restricted and thoroughly characterized HLA-B-restricted CMV epitopes were employed. Public signatures in TCR beta pointed to CMV infection and matching HLA type. Study-level points and caveats: Summed frequency of public TCR beta families distinguished CMV carriers with the relevant HLA. Within the response measured ex vivo, HLA-C-restricted CMV-specific TCR beta clonotypes were dominant.

The germline gives CDR1 MGHRA, CDR2 YSYEKL. There are 16 residues in the CDR3. Trimming shortened V by 7 bases and J by 1 base, and 19 bases separated the two germline ends. TCRdb analysed the reads with MiXCR anew, one entry per CDR3 protein. The sample includes some 920,000 distinct CDR3 sequences, around 31% of them seen just once. V is TRBV4-1 and J is TRBJ1-1; D uncertain. The sequencing used cultured CD8+ T cells from PBMCs, collected from culture after CMV antigen stimulation. This TCR came from a human donor in good health (CMV status not recorded). Some clones in this sample may be carry-over from other donors' samples. Here the CDR3 reads CASTIAGTATNTEAFF. As DNA, the CDR3 is TGCGCCAGCACTATAGCGGGAACAGCTACGAACACTGAAGCTTTCTTT.